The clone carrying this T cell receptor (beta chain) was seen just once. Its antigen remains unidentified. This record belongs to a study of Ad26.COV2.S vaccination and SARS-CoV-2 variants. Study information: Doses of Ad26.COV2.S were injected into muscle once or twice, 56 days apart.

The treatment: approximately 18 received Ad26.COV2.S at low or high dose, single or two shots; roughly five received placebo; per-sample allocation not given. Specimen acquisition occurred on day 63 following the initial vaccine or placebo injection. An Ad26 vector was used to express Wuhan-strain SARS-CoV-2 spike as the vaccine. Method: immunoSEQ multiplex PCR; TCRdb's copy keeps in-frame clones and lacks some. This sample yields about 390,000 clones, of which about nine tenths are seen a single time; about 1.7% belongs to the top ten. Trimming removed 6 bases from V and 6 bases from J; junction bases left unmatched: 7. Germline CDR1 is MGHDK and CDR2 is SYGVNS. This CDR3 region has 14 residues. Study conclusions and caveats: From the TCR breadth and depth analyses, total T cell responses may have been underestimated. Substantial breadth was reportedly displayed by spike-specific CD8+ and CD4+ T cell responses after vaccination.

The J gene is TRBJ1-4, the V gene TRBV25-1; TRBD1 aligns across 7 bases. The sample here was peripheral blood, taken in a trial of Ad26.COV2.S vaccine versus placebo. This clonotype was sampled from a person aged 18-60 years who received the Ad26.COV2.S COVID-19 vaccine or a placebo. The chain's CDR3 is CASRATGTDEKLFF. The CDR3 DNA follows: TGTGCCAGCAGGGCTACCGGGACAGATGAAAAACTGTTTTTT. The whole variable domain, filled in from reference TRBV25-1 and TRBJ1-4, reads EADIYQTPRYLVIGTGKKITLECSQTMGHDKMYWYQQDPGMELHLIHYSYGVNSTEKGDLSSESTVSRIRTEHFPLTLESARPSHTSQYLCASRATGTDEKLFFGSGTQLSVL.